Below, 11 T cell receptor beta chains from the same sample are listed, as sequenced in a study of T cells after yellow fever vaccination. TCRdb analysed the 5' RACE reads with MiXCR anew, one entry per CDR3 protein. This table has around 320,000 distinct CDR3 sequences, 3.5% to 4.5% appearing once. Specimen: PBMCs, collected 15 days after the yellow fever booster vaccination. These receptors came from a man in his late teens or twenties who received the YFV17D yellow fever vaccine.

This clonotype was recorded at least ten times. The chain carries TRBV5-1 and TRBJ1-3, with D hard to call. The CDR3 has 14 amino acids. Germline V gene data show CDR1 as SGHRS and CDR2 as YFSETQ. V lost 0 bases, J lost 4 bases, and 8 bases lay in between. In DNA form, the CDR3 reads TGCGCCAGCAGCTTGGATTCAGGAGGAAACACCATATATTTT. Translating it yields CASSLDSGGNTIYF.

V usage is TRBV6-5 and J usage is TRBJ1-6; D call uncertain. Germline V gene data show CDR1 as MNHEY and CDR2 as SVGAGI. Trimming removed 6 bases at V and 7 bases at J, with 10 bases between. The CDR3 contains 13 residues. The CDR3 region is CASSLQRNSPLHF. As DNA, the CDR3 is TGTGCCAGCAGCCTCCAGAGGAATTCACCCCTCCACTTT.

In this sample, this clonotype turned up many times. The V and J genes are TRBV7-2 and TRBJ2-1, with a possible D match to TRBD2 (5 bases). Trimming cost V 3 bases and J 5 bases, with 20 bases left between them. Germline assignment: CDR1 SGHTA and CDR2 FQGNSA. The CDR3 extends over 17 amino acids. The CDR3 DNA is TGTGCCAGCAGCTTCTTTGTAGTGACATCGAGGGACAATGAGCAGTTCTTC. Translation gives CASSFFVVTSRDNEQFF.

The chain combines TRBV19 with TRBJ1-1; D is unclear. The V gene lost 7 bases and the J gene lost 7 bases, with 16 bases spanning the gap. Germline V gene lookup returns CDR1 LNHDA and CDR2 SQIVND (reference sequence). The length of the CDR3 is 13 residues. In DNA, the CDR3 is TGTGCCAGTACCGTTTCGTGGAGTCTTGAAGCTTTCTTT. The encoded protein is CASTVSWSLEAFF.

Ten or more counts support this clonotype. V usage is TRBV29-1 and J usage is TRBJ1-2; 8 bases are shared with TRBD1. The junction had 0 bases not matched to a gene; V was cut back by 3 bases and J by 0 bases. The CDR3 is 13 amino acids. Germline V gene data show CDR1 as SQVTM and CDR2 as ANQGSEA. The CDR3 loop is CSVETGANYGYTF. CDR3 DNA sequence: TGCAGCGTTGAGACAGGGGCTAACTATGGCTACACCTTC.

At least ten counts were recorded for this clonotype. The genes are TRBV7-2 and TRBJ2-1, with 9 bases identical to TRBD2. The CDR3 is made up of 22 amino acids. Germline V gene lookup returns CDR1 SGHTA and CDR2 FQGNSA. V lost 4 bases to trimming and J lost 4 bases; unmatched junction nucleotides: 26. The CDR3: CASSSQGAGKSGGPQSYNEQFF. The CDR3 DNA reads as TGTGCCAGCAGCTCCCAAGGTGCGGGAAAGAGCGGGGGGCCACAAAGTTACAATGAGCAGTTCTTC.

This clonotype has a count of ten or more. The chain has TRBV12-3 or TRBV12-4 and TRBJ1-1; TRBD1 might be the D (5 bases). This CDR3 is 12 amino acids long. V was clipped by 7 bases and J by 4 bases, with 10 bases between them. CDR3 amino acids: CASIDGATEAFF. Here the CDR3 DNA reads TGTGCCAGCATCGATGGGGCCACTGAAGCTTTCTTT.

This clonotype was seen a handful of times. The chain combines TRBV10-3 with TRBJ1-3, with D uncertain. This CDR3 comprises 15 residues. Germline CDR1 and CDR2: ENHRY and SYGVKD. Trimming cost V 8 bases and J 0 bases, with 14 bases left between them. DNA of the CDR3: TGTGCCATCGAAAGGAGGGTAGACTCTGGAAACACCATATATTTT. It yields the protein CAIERRVDSGNTIYF.

A few counts support this clonotype. The genes are TRBV12-3 or TRBV12-4 and TRBJ1-1; 7 nucleotides match TRBD1. The CDR3 spans 14 residues. The junction had 7 bases not matched to a gene; V was cut back by 2 bases and J by 7 bases. CDR3 bases: TGTGCCAGCAGTTTACAGGGGGTAGGGCTTGAAGCTTTCTTT. It specifies CASSLQGVGLEAFF.

As concerns this clonotype: Being one base from a much bigger clone, this may be a read error. V gene TRBV27 combines with J gene TRBJ2-7, with D unresolved. This CDR3 is 13 amino acids long. Germline loops: CDR1 MNHEY, CDR2 SMNVEV (reference sequence). CDR3 loop: CASSRRSSYEKYF. CDR3 coding DNA: TGTGCCAGCAGTCGTAGGTCCTCCTACGAGAAGTACTTC.

This clonotype was found a few times. The CDR3 reads CASSLIIGGNTEAFF. The CDR3 DNA sequence: TGTGCCAGCAGCTTGATCATTGGGGGGAACACTGAAGCTTTCTTT. This chain connects TRBV7-9 to TRBJ1-1, with D possibly TRBD1 on 5 matching bases. The V end lost 3 bases, the J end lost 1 base, and 12 bases lay between the germline ends. CDR1 is SEHNR and CDR2 is FQNEAQ in the germline V gene (reference sequence). The CDR3 sequence is 15 residues long. The full variable domain, its missing parts supplied by reference TRBV7-9 and TRBJ1-1, is DTGVSQNPRHKITKRGQNVTFRCDPISEHNRLYWYRQTLGQGPEFLTYFQNEAQLEKSRLLSDRFSAERPKGSFSTLEIQRTEQGDSAMYLCASSLIIGGNTEAFFGQGTRLTVV.